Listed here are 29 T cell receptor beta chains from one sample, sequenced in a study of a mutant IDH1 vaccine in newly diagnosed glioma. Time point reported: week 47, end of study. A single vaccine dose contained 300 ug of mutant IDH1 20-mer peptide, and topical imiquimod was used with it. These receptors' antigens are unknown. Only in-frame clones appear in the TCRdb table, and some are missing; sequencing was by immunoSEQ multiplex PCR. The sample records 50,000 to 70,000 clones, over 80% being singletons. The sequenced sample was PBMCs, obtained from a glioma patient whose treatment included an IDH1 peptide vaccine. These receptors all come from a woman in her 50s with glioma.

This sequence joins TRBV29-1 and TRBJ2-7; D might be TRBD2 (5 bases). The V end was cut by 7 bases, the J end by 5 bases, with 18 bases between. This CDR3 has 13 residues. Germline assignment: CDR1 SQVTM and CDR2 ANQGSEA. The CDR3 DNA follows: TGCAGCGCCCATCGAGGGTCACGAGACGAGCAGTACTTC. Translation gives CSAHRGSRDEQYF.

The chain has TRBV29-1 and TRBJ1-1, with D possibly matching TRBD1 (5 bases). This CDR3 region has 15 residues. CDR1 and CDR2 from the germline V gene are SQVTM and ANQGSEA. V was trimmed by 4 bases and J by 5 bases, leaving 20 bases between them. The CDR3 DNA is TGCAGCGTTGGAAAGGACGGGGGGGTGGGGACTGAAGCTTTCTTT. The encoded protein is CSVGKDGGVGTEAFF.

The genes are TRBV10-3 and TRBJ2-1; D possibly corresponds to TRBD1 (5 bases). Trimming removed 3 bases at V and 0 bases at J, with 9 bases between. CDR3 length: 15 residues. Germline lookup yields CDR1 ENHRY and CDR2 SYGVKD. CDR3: CAISDFDSSYNEQFF. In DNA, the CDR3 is TGTGCCATCAGTGATTTTGACAGCTCCTACAATGAGCAGTTCTTC.

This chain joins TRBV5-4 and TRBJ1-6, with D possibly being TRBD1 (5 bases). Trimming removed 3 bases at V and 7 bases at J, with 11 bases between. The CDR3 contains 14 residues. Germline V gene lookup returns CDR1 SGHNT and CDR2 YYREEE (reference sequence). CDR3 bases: TGTGCCAGCAGCTCCCCCAGGGACAATTCACCCCTCCACTTT. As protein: CASSSPRDNSPLHF.

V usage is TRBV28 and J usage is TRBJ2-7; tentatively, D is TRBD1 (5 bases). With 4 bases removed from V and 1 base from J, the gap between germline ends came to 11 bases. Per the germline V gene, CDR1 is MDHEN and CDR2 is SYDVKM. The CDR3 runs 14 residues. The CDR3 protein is CASSSHRRSYEQYF. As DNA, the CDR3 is TGTGCCAGCAGTTCTCACAGGAGATCCTACGAGCAGTACTTC.

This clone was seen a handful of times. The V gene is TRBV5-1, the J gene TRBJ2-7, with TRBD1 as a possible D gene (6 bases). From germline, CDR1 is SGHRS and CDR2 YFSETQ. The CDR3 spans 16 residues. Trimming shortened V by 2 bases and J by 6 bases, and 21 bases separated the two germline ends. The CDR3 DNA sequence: TGCGCCAGCAGCTTATCACAGGGCCCGCAAATGGTCGAGCAGTACTTC. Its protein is CASSLSQGPQMVEQYF.

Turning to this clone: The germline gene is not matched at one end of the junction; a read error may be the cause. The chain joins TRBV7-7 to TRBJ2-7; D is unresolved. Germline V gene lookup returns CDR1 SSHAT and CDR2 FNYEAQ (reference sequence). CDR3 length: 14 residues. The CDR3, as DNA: TGTGCTAGCAGCCCCCAGAGTCTTAGCTACGAGCAGTACTTC. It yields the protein CASSPQSLSYEQYF.

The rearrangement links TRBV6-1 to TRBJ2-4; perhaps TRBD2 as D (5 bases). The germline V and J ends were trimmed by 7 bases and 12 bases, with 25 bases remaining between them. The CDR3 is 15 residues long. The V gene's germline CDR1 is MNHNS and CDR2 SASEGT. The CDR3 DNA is TGTGCCAGCACCCCCCGCGCGGGCCAGACTCCACCTCAGTACTTC. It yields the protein CASTPRAGQTPPQYF.

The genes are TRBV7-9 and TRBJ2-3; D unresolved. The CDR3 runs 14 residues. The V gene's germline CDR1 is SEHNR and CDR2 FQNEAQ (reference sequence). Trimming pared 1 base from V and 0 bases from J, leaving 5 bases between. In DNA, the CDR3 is TGTGCCAGCAGCTTAGAAGACAGCACAGATACGCAGTATTTT. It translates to CASSLEDSTDTQYF.

CDR3 residues: CASSPPSHPWGYTF. The CDR3 DNA is TGTGCCAGCTCACCCCCATCTCATCCTTGGGGCTACACCTTC. This chain connects TRBV18 to TRBJ1-2; D is uncertain. Trimming took 3 bases from V and 8 from J, leaving 16 bases between them. Germline lookup yields CDR1 KGHSH and CDR2 LQKENI. The CDR3 length is 14 residues. Full variable domain (rest looked up from reference TRBV18 and TRBJ1-2): NAGVMQNPRHLVRRRGQEARLRCSPMKGHSHVYWYRQLPEEGLKFMVYLQKENIIDESGMPKERFSAEFPKEGPSILRIQQVVRGDSAAYFCASSPPSHPWGYTFGSGTRLTVV.

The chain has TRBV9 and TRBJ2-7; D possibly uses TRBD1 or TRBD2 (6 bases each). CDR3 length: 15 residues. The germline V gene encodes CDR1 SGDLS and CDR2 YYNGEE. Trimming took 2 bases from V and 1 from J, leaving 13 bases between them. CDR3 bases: TGTGCCAGCAGCGTCGGGGGCGGCAGGTCCTACGAGCAGTACTTC. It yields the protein CASSVGGGRSYEQYF. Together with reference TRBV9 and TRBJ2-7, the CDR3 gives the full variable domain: DSGVTQTPKHLITATGQRVTLRCSPRSGDLSVYWYQQSLDQGLQFLIQYYNGEERAKGNILERFSAQQFPDLHSELNLSSLELGDSALYFCASSVGGGRSYEQYFGPGTRLTVT.

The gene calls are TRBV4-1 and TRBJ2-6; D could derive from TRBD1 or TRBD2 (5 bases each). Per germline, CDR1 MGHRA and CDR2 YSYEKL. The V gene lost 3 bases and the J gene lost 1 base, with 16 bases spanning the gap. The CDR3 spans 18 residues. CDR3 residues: CASSHRTGRLSGANVLTF. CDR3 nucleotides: TGCGCCAGCAGCCACCGAACGGGACGACTGTCTGGGGCCAACGTCCTGACTTTC.

As DNA, the CDR3 is TGTGCCAGCAGCTCGGGACAGGGATACTACGAGCAGTACTTC. This sequence encodes CASSSGQGYYEQYF. This chain links TRBV7-9 with TRBJ2-7, with TRBD1 identical over 9 bases. The CDR3 length is 14 residues. Losses at the gene ends were 4 bases for V and 3 bases for J; bases not matched to a gene: 4. CDR1 and CDR2 from the germline V gene are SEHNR and FQNEAQ (reference sequence).

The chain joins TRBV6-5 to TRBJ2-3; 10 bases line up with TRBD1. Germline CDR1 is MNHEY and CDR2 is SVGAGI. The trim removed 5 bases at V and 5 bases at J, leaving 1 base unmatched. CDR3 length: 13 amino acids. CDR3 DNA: TGTGCCAGCAGTGGACAGGGGGGAGATACGCAGTATTTT. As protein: CASSGQGGDTQYF.

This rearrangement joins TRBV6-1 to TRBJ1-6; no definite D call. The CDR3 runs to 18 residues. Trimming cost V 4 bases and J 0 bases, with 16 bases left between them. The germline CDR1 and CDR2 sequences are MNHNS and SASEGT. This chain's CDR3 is CASSAGFGPSSYNSPLHF. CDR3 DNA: TGTGCCAGCAGTGCCGGGTTTGGGCCAAGCTCCTATAATTCACCCCTCCACTTT.

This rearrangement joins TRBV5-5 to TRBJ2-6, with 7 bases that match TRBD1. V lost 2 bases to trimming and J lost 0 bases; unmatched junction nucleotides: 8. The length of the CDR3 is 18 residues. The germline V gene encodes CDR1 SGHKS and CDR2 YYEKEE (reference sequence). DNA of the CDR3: TGTGCCAGCAGCTTTTTTTCAGGGGGTCGCTCTGGGGCCAACGTCCTGACTTTC. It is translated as CASSFFSGGRSGANVLTF.

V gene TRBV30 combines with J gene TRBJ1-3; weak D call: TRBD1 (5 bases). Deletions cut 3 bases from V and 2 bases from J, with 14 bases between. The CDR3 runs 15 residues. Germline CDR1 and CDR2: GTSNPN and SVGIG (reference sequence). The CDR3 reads CAWRQGFHAGNTIYF. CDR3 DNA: TGTGCCTGGAGGCAGGGTTTTCATGCTGGAAACACCATATATTTT.

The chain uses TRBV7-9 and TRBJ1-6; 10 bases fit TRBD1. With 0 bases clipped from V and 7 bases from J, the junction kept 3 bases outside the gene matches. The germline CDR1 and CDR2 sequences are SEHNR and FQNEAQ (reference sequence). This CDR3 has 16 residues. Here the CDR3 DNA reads TGTGCCAGCAGCTTAGCTGGGGGACAGGGGAATTCACCCCTCCACTTT. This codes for CASSLAGGQGNSPLHF.

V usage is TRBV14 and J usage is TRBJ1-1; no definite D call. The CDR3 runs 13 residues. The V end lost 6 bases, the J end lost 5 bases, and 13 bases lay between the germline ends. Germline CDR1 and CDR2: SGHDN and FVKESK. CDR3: CASSLSGPTEAFF. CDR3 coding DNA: TGTGCCAGCAGTCTGAGTGGCCCAACTGAAGCTTTCTTT.

Here the CDR3 DNA reads TGTGCCAGCAGCCAGAATGGTGGTAAAGGAAGCACAGATACGCAGTATTTT. It translates to CASSQNGGKGSTDTQYF. This chain links TRBV4-2 with TRBJ2-3, with D unclear. Germline CDR1 is LGHNA and CDR2 is YNFKEQ. V lost 3 bases and J 0 bases, leaving 16 bases between the germline ends. CDR3 size: 17 residues.

CDR3 protein: CASTRGTGGYEQYF. CDR3 nucleotides: TGTGCCAGCACCCGAGGGACAGGGGGATACGAGCAGTACTTC. The V and J genes are TRBV11-2 and TRBJ2-7; 11 nucleotides match TRBD1. The CDR3 runs to 14 residues. Germline lookup yields CDR1 SGHAT and CDR2 FQNNGV. V lost 7 bases and J lost 4; bases outside the gene matches: 6.

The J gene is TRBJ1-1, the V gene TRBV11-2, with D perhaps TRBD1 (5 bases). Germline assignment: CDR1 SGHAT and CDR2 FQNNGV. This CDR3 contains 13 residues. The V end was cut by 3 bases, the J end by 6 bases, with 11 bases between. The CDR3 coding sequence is TGTGCCAGCAGCTTTGGGGCCGGGTCTGAAGCTTTCTTT. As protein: CASSFGAGSEAFF.

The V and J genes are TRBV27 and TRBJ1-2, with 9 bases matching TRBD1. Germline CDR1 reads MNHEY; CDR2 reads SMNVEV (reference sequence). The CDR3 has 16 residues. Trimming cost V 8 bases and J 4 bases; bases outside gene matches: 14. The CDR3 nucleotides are TGTGCCAGCCTCAAAGTCGGACAGGGGAGAATCTATGGCTACACCTTC. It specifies CASLKVGQGRIYGYTF.

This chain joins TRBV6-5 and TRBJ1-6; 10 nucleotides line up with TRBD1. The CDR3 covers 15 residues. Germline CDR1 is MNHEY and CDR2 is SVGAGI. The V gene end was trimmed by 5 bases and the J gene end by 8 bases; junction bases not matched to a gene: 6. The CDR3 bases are TGTGCCAGCAGTCGCTGGGACAGGGGAGATTCACCCCTCCACTTT. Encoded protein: CASSRWDRGDSPLHF.

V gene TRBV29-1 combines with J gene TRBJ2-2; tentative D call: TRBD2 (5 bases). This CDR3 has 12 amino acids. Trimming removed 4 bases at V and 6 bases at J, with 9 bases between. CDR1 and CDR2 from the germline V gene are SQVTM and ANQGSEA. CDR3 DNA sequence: TGCAGCGTTGTCTCGGGATCCGGGGAGCTGTTTTTT. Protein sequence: CSVVSGSGELFF.

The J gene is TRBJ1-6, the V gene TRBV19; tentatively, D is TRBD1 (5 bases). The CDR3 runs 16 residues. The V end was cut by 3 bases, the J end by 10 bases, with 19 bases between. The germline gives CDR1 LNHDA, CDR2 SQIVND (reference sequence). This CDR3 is CASSIAYRGSGSPLHF. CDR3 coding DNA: TGTGCCAGTAGTATCGCCTACCGGGGGTCGGGATCACCCCTCCACTTT. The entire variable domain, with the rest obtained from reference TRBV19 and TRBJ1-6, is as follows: DGGITQSPKYLFRKEGQNVTLSCEQNLNHDAMYWYRQDPGQGLRLIYYSQIVNDFQKGDIAEGYSVSREKKESFPLTVTSAQKNPTAFYLCASSIAYRGSGSPLHFGNGTRLTVT.

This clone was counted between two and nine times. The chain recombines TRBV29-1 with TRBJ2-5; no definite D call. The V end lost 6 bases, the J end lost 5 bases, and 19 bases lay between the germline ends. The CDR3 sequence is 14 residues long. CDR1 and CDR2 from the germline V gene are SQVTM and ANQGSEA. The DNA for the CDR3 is TGCAGCGTGTCATGGCTCGGGCCCGAGGAGACCCAGTACTTC. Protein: CSVSWLGPEETQYF. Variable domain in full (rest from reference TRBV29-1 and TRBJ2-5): SAVISQKPSRDICQRGTSLTIQCQVDSQVTMMFWYRQQPGQSLTLIATANQGSEATYESGFVIDKFPISRPNLTFSTLTVSNMSPEDSSIYLCSVSWLGPEETQYFGPGTRLLVL.

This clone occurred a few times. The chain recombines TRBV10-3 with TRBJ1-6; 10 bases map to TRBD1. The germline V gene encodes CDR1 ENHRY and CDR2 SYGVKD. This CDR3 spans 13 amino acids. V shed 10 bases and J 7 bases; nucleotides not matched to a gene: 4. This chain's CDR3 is CATGTGDNSPLHF. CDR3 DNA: TGTGCCACTGGGACAGGGGACAATTCACCCCTCCACTTT.

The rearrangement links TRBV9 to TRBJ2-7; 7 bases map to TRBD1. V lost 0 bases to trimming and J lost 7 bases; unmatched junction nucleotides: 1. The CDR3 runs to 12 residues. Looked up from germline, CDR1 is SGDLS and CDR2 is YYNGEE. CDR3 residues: CASSVDRGEQYF. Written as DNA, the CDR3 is TGTGCCAGCAGCGTAGACAGGGGAGAGCAGTACTTC.